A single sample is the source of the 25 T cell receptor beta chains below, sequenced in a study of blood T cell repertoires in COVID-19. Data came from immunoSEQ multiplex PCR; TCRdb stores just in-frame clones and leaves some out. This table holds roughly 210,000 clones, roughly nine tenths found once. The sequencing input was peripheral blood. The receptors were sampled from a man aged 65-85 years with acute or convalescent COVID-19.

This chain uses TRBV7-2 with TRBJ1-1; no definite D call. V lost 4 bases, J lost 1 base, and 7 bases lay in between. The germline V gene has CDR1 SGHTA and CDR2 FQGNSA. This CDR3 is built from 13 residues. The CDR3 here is CASSSQPNTEAFF. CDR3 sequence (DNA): TGTGCCAGCAGCTCACAACCGAACACTGAAGCTTTCTTT.

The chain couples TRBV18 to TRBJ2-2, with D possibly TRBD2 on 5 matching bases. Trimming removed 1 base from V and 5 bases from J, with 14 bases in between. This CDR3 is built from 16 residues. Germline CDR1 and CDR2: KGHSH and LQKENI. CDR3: CASSPRWERNTGELFF. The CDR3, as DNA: TGTGCCAGCTCACCACGCTGGGAGCGGAATACCGGGGAGCTGTTTTTT.

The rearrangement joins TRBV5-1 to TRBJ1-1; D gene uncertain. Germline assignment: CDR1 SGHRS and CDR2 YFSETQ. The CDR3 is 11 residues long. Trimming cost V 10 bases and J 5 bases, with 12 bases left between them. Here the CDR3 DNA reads TGCGCCTCCCGCGGGGAGACTGAAGCTTTCTTT. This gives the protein CASRGETEAFF.

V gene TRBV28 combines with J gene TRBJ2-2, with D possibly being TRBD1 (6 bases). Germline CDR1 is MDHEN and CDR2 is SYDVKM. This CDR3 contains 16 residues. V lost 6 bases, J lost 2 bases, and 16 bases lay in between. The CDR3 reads CASSPYGQRNTGELFF. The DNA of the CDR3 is TGTGCCAGCAGCCCCTATGGACAGAGAAACACCGGGGAGCTGTTTTTT.

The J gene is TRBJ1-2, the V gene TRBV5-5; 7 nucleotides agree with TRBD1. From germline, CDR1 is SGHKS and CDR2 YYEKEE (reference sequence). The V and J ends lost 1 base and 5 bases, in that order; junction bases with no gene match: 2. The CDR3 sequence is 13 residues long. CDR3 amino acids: CASSLNRGYGYTF. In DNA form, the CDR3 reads TGTGCCAGCAGCTTGAACAGGGGATATGGCTACACCTTC.

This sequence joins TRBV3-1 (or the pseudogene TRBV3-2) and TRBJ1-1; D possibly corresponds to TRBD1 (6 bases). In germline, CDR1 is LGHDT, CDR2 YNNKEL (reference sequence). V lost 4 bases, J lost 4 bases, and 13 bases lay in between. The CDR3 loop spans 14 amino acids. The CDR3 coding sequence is TGTGCCAGCAGCCTTAGGGGGGGCGGCACTGAAGCTTTCTTT. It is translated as CASSLRGGGTEAFF.

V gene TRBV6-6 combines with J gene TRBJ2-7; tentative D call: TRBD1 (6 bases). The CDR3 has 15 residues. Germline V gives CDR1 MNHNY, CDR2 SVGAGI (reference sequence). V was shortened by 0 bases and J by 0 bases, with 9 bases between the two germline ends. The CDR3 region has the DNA TGTGCCAGCAGTTACTCAACCAGGGGCTCCTACGAGCAGTACTTC. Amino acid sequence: CASSYSTRGSYEQYF.

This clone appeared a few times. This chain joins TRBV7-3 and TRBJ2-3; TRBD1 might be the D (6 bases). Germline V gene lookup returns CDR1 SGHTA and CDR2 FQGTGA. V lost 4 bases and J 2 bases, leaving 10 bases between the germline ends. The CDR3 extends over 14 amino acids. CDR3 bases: TGTGCCAGCAGCTACCAGGGGAACACAGATACGCAGTATTTT. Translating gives CASSYQGNTDTQYF.

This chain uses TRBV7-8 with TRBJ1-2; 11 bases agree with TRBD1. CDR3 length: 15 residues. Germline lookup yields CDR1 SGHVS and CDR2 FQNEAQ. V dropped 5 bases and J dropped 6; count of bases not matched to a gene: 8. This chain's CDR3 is CASSPRTGGADGYTF. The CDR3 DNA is TGTGCCAGCAGCCCGAGGACAGGGGGCGCTGATGGCTACACCTTC.

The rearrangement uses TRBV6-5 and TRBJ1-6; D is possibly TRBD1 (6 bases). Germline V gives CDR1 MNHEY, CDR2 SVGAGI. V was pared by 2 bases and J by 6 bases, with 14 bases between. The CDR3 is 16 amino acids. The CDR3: CASSYRTAISNSPLHF. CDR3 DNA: TGTGCCAGCAGTTACAGGACAGCAATTAGTAATTCACCCCTCCACTTT.

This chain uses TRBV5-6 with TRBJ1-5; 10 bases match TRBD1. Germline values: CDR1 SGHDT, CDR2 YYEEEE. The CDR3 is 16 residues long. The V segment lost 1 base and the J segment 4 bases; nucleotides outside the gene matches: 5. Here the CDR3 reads CASSLLGQGSNQPQHF. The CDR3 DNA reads TGTGCCAGCAGCTTGTTGGGACAGGGGAGTAATCAGCCCCAGCATTTT.

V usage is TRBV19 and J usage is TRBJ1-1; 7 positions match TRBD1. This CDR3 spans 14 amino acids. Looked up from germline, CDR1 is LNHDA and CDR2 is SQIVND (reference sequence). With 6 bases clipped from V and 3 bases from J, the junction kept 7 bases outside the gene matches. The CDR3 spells CASRGQGVYTEAFF. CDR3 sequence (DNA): TGTGCCAGTAGGGGTCAGGGGGTGTACACTGAAGCTTTCTTT.

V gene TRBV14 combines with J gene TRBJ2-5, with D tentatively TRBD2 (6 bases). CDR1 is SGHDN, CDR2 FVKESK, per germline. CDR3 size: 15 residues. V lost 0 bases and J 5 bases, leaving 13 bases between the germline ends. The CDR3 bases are TGTGCCAGCAGCCAAGATCACGGAGGGTGGGAGACCCAGTACTTC. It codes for CASSQDHGGWETQYF.

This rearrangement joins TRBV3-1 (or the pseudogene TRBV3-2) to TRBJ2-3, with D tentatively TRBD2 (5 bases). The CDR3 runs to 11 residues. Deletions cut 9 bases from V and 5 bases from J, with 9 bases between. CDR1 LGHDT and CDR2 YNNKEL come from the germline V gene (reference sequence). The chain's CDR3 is CASQRGDTQYF. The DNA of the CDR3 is TGTGCCAGTCAACGGGGAGATACGCAGTATTTT.

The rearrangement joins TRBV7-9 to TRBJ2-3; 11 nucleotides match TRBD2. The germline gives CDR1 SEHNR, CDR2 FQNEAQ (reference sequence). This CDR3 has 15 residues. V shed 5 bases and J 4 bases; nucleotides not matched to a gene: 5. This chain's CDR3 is CASSITSGSADTQYF. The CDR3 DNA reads TGTGCCAGCAGCATTACTAGCGGGAGTGCAGATACGCAGTATTTT.

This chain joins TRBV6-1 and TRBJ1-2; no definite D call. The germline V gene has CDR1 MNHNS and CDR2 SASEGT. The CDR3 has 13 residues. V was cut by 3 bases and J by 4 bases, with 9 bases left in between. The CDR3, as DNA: TGTGCCAGCAGTGAGTCAGGCTCCTATGGCTACACCTTC. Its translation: CASSESGSYGYTF.

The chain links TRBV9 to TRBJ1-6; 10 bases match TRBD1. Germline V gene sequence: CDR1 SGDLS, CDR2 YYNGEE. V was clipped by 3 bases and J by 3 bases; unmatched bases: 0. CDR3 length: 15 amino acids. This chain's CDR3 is CASSGTGGYNSPLHF. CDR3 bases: TGTGCCAGCAGCGGGACAGGGGGCTATAATTCACCCCTCCACTTT.

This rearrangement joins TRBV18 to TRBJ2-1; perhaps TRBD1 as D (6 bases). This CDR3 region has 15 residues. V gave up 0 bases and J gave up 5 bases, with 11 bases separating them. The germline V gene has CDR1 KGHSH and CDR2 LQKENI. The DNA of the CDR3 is TGTGCCAGCTCACCACCTGGGACATGGGACAATGAGCAGTTCTTC. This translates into CASSPPGTWDNEQFF.

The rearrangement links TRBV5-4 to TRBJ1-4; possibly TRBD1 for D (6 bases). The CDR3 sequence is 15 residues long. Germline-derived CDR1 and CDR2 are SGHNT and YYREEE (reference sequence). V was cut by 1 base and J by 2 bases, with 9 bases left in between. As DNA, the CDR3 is TGTGCCAGCAGCTTGTTTGGACAGACTAATGAAAAACTGTTTTTT. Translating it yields CASSLFGQTNEKLFF.

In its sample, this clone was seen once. The CDR3 protein is CASSQDVGTGYGYTF. DNA for the CDR3: TGTGCCAGCAGCCAAGATGTTGGGACAGGCTATGGCTACACCTTC. The rearrangement links TRBV6-6 to TRBJ1-2; 8 nucleotides align to TRBD1. Losses at the gene ends were 6 bases for V and 4 bases for J; bases not matched to a gene: 10. CDR1 is MNHNY and CDR2 is SVGAGI in the germline V gene (reference sequence). The CDR3 covers 15 residues.

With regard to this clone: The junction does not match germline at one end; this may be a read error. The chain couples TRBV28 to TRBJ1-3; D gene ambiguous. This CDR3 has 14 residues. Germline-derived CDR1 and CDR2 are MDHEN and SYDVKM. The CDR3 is CASTSGGSGITIYF. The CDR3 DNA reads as TGTGCCAGCACCTCAGGAGGGTCAGGAATCACCATATATTTT.

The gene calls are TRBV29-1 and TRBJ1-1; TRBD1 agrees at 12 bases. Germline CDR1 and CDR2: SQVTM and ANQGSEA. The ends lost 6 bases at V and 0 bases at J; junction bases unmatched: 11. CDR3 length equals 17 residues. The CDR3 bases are TGCAGCGTCGCCGGGACAGGGGGCGTAAGAGTGAACACTGAAGCTTTCTTT. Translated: CSVAGTGGVRVNTEAFF.

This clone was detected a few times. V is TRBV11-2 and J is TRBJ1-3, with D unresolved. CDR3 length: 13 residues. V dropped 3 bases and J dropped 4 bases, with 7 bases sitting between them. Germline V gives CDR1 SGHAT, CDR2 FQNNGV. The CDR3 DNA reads TGTGCCAGCAGCTTTTTCAGGGGAAACACCATATATTTT. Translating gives CASSFFRGNTIYF. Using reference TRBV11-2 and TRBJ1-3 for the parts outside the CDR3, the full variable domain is EAGVAQSPRYKIIEKRQSVAFWCNPISGHATLYWYQQILGQGPKLLIQFQNNGVVDDSQLPKDRFSAERLKGVDSTLKIQPAKLEDSAVYLCASSFFRGNTIYFGEGSWLTVV.

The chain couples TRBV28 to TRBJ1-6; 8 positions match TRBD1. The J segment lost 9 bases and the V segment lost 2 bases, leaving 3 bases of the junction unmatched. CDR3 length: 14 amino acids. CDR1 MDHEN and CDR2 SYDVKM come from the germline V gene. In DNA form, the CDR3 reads TGTGCCAGCAGTTTACCAGGGGGCCGTTCACCCCTCCACTTT. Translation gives CASSLPGGRSPLHF.

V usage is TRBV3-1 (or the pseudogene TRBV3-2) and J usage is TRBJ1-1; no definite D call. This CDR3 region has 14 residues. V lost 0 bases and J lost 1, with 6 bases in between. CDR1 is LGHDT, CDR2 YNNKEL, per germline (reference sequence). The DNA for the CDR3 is TGTGCCAGCAGCCAAGACAGATGGAACACTGAAGCTTTCTTT. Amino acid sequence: CASSQDRWNTEAFF.